This TCR beta chain was captured in a study of regulatory T cells in long-lasting Graves disease. At the level of the study: The criterion for persistent Graves' disease was over 5 years of antithyroid drugs with positive TSH receptor antibodies.

Investigators prepared the TCR beta libraries by applying iRepertoire HTBI primers and Arm-PCR of CDR3 regions. MiXCR, run by TCRdb on the multiplex PCR reads, gives a single entry per CDR3 protein. Of about 290,000 distinct CDR3 sequences listed, under 25% are singletons. This clonotype was counted a few times. The antigen remains undetermined. Study findings and constraints: With persistent disease, TRBV28, TRBJ1-2 and TRBJ2-5 were the favored segments. Possibly, too few samples lowered accuracy.

The time point denotes: persistent/refractory GD, antithyroid drugs over 5 years with positive TRAb. Generation of the TCR library employed RNA extracted from PBMCs. Graves' disease diagnoses followed American Thyroid Association guidelines. This CDR3 is 16 amino acids long. V was cut by 3 bases and J by 0 bases, with 14 bases left in between. Germline V CDR1 and CDR2: LNHDA, SQIVND (reference sequence). This chain links TRBV19 with TRBJ2-5; a weak D match, TRBD1 (6 bases). The starting material was peripheral blood mononuclear cells (PBMCs), obtained when the disease was refractory, from a patient treated with antithyroid drugs. The TCR comes from a female donor with Graves disease. The CDR3 is CASSIVQGFDQETQYF. The CDR3 DNA reads as TGTGCCAGTAGTATCGTCCAGGGGTTCGACCAAGAGACCCAGTACTTC.